This T cell receptor beta chain was profiled in a study of T-cell reconstitution after alpha-beta-depleted transplantation in children. Preparation of the TCRbeta library involved a method that used unique molecular identifiers. MiXCR, applied by TCRdb to the PCR reads, yields one record per CDR3 protein. The table includes approximately 350,000 distinct CDR3 sequences, over 9% detected once. Between the trimmed V and J ends, which lost 0 bases and 3 bases, there was a span of 10 bases. The CDR3 is 15 amino acids. From germline, CDR1 is SGDLS and CDR2 YYNGEE. This clonotype has ten or more counts. V is TRBV9 and J is TRBJ2-1; D assignment may be TRBD1 or TRBD2 (5 bases each). The input for sequencing was PBMCs from the stem cell graft donor, taken from the stem cell graft. The TCR comes from a human donor who donated a stem cell graft to a child with acute lymphoblastic leukemia. CDR3 nucleotides: TGTGCCAGCAGCGTAGCGGGACCGCTCTACAATGAGCAGTTCTTC. This encodes CASSVAGPLYNEQFF.